One and the same sample provided the 7 T cell receptor beta chains below, sequenced in a study of blood T cell repertoires in COVID-19 (dated by TCRdb to the early 2020s). The library was prepared using the immunoSEQ multiplex PCR assay. TCRdb obtained this table from immuneACCESS and retained in-frame rearrangements with V and J assigned. These tables miss some clones; where compared with another copy, unresolved V genes account for less than half of the shortfall, and the remainder is unexplained. This sample has approximately 270,000 clones in its table, and 91% of those were observed once. The ten top clones hold 1.2% of the sample. Sequencing was carried out using PBMCs or T cells enriched from blood (not recorded which). These receptor sequences come from a human donor in a cohort exposed to, infected with or recovered from COVID-19 (not recorded which). The donor label of this sample is uncertain.

The genes are TRBV5-4 and TRBJ1-5; D not certain. V gave up 4 bases and J gave up 4 bases, with 12 bases separating them. The length of the CDR3 is 14 residues. Per germline, CDR1 SGHNT and CDR2 YYREEE (reference sequence). For the CDR3, the DNA is TGTGCCAGCAGCGAGGGAGGGCCTAATCAGCCCCAGCATTTT. It specifies CASSEGGPNQPQHF. Together with reference TRBV5-4 and TRBJ1-5, the CDR3 gives the full variable domain: ETGVTQSPTHLIKTRGQQVTLRCSSQSGHNTVSWYQQALGQGPQFIFQYYREEENGRGNFPPRFSGLQFPNYSSELNVNALELDDSALYLCASSEGGPNQPQHFGDGTRLSIL.

This clone was recorded only once. The gene calls are TRBV6-2 or TRBV6-3 and TRBJ1-2, with unresolved D. Germline V gene lookup returns CDR1 MNHEY and CDR2 SVGEGT. The CDR3 covers 13 residues. V was shortened by 3 bases and J by 0 bases, with 5 bases between the two germline ends. The DNA of the CDR3 is TGTGCCAGCAGTTATCGGGCTAACTATGGCTACACCTTC. This encodes CASSYRANYGYTF.

This chain connects TRBV7-2 to TRBJ2-2, with D possibly TRBD1 on 6 matching bases. This CDR3 is 16 amino acids long. Germline V gene sequence: CDR1 SGHTA, CDR2 FQGNSA. V was trimmed by 4 bases and J by 7 bases, leaving 19 bases between them. For the CDR3, the DNA is TGTGCCAGCAGCTGGACCGGAAGGGGGATGGGCGGGGAGCTGTTTTTT. Protein product: CASSWTGRGMGGELFF.

The V and J genes are TRBV14 and TRBJ2-5, with D hard to call. This CDR3 comprises 17 residues. Germline-derived CDR1 and CDR2 are SGHDN and FVKESK. V was pared by 0 bases and J by 2 bases, with 16 bases between. Here the CDR3 reads CASSQDLSAATQETQYF. CDR3 DNA sequence: TGTGCCAGCAGCCAAGACCTCTCGGCAGCGACTCAAGAGACCCAGTACTTC.

The rearrangement uses TRBV5-8 and TRBJ1-6; 8 bases are a match to TRBD1. The V gene end was trimmed by 0 bases and the J gene end by 2 bases; junction bases not matched to a gene: 13. Germline-derived CDR1 and CDR2 are SGHTS and YDEGEE. The length of the CDR3 is 20 residues. CDR3 residues: CASSLAEDRVPFPYNSPLHF. The CDR3 DNA is TGTGCCAGCAGCTTGGCAGAGGACAGGGTCCCTTTCCCCTATAATTCACCCCTCCACTTT.

The genes are TRBV4-1 and TRBJ1-5; TRBD1 matches at 12 bases. The CDR3 extends over 16 amino acids. Germline-derived CDR1 and CDR2 are MGHRA and YSYEKL. The J segment lost 7 bases and the V segment lost 0 bases, leaving 4 bases of the junction unmatched. CDR3 bases: TGCGCCAGCAGCCAAGAGGGACAGGGGGCTGGGCAGCCCCAGCATTTT. It codes for CASSQEGQGAGQPQHF.

The gene calls are TRBV18 and TRBJ2-7; weak D call: TRBD1 (6 bases). The CDR3 runs to 14 residues. Germline V CDR1 and CDR2: KGHSH, LQKENI. The V end was cut by 1 base, the J end by 4 bases, with 11 bases between. The CDR3 sequence: CASSPRSGHYEQYF. CDR3 DNA: TGTGCCAGCTCACCACGCTCGGGACATTACGAGCAGTACTTC.